This T cell receptor beta chain was recovered during a study of CD8+ T cells in alopecia areata. The CDR3 contains 13 residues. Trimming took off 2 bases at V and 4 bases at J, with 11 bases between the two ends. Germline CDR1 is GTSNPN and CDR2 is SVGIG (reference sequence). cDNA serving as the sequencing template came from extracted, reverse transcribed RNA. Clones were sequenced by immunoSEQ multiplex PCR, and TCRdb holds only the in-frame ones, with some missing. The table lists roughly 120,000 clones, 53% of them singletons. The sample's treatment: oral pan-JAK inhibitor, 5-10 mg twice daily. The receptor was isolated from a human donor with alopecia areata. The starting material was CD4+ T cells sorted from blood, obtained at week 4, from a patient treated with tofacitinib. The gene calls are TRBV30 and TRBJ1-2; D unresolved. In DNA form, the CDR3 reads TGTGCCTGGAGTATCTCCCTCCTCTATGGCTACACCTTC. Translation gives CAWSISLLYGYTF.